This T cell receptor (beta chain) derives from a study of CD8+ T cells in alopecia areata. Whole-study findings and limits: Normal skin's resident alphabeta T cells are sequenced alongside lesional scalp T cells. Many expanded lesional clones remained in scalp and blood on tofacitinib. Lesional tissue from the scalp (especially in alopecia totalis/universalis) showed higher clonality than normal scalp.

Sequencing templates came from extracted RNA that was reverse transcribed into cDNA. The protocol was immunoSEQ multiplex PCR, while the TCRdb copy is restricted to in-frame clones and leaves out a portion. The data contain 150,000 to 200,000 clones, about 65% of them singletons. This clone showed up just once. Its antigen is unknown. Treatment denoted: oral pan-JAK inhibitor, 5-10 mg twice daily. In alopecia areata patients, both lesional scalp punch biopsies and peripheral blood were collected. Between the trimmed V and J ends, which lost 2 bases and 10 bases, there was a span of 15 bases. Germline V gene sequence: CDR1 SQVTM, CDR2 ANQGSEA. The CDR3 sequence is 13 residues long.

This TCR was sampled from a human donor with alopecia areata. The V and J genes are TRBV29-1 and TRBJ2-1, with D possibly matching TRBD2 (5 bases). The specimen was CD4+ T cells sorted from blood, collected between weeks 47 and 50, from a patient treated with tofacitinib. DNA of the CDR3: TGCAGCGTTGAACCTTTGACCCCGGGGGAGCAGTTCTTC. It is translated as CSVEPLTPGEQFF.